The following is a TCR beta chain sequence with its context. It has no known antigen specificity. Per-base qualities were not stored, and no clone one base away is much larger. This entry belongs to a study of control samples from healthy donors and cancer patients (dated by TCRdb to about 2020). The library was built by means of the immunoSEQ multiplex PCR assay. The clones in this table, taken by TCRdb from immuneACCESS, are in-frame only. Not every clone is retained; where verified, under half of the shortfall comes from an unresolved V gene, and the cause of the rest is unknown. The sample table shows 170,000 or so clones, and over 85% are seen once. The ten biggest clones cover almost 1.5% of the sample. Inclusive of the bounding cysteine and phenylalanine, the CDR3 is 11 residues long. Only the CDR3 DNA stays, 33 bases, in frame from base 1. V is clipped by 3 bases and J by 10 bases, and the sequence between their germline boundaries is 8 bases long. CDR1 and CDR2 are drawn from the germline V gene: SGHRS, YFSETQ.

The sequencing input was blood. The chain uses TRBV5-1 and TRBJ2-1; TRBD1 could be the D gene, as 5 bases match. This TCR was recovered from a man younger than 30 in good health. The nucleotides read TGCGCCAGCAGCTCCCAGGGAGAGCAGTTCTTC. Its amino acids are CASSSQGEQFF.